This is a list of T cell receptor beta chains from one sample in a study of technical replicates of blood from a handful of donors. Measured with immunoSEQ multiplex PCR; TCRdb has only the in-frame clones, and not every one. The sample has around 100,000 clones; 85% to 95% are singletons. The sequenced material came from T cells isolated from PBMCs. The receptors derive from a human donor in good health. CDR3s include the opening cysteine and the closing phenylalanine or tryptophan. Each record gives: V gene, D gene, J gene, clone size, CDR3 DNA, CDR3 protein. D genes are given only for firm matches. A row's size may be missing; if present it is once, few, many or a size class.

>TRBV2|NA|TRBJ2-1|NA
TGTGCCAGCAGTGCTCAGGGCCGCGAGCAGTTCTTC
CASSAQGREQFF
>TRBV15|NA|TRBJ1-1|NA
TGTGCCACCAGCAGAGATTTAGACAGGCAGAACACTGAAGCTTTCTTT
CATSRDLDRQNTEAFF
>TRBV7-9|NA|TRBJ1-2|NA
TGTGCCAGCACCAGCGGGGACTCATGGACGTATGGCTACACCTTC
CASTSGDSWTYGYTF
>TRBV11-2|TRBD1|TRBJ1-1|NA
TGTGCCAGCAGCGTTTTACAGGGGGCGGGAGCTTTCTTT
CASSVLQGAGAFF
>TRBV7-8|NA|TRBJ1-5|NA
TGTGCCAGCAGCTTCGACAGCGAGACCAATCAGCCCCAGCATTTT
CASSFDSETNQPQHF
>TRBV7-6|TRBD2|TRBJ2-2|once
TGTGCCAGCAGCTTAGCAACTAGCGGGTACACCGGGGAGCTGTTTTTT
CASSLATSGYTGELFF
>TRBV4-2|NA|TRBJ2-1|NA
TGTGCCAGCAGCCACCCCACGAGCTCCTACAATGAGCAGTTCTTC
CASSHPTSSYNEQFF
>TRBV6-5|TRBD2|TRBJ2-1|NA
TGTGCCAGCAGTTCGCTAGCGGGAGAGGGCAATGAGCAGTTCTTC
CASSSLAGEGNEQFF
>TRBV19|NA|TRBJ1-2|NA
NA
CASSPYTVGQGNYGYAF
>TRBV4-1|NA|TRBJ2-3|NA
TGCGCCAGCAGCCTAAAGGCAGTCGGAGGGAGAGATACGCAGTATTTT
CASSLKAVGGRDTQYF
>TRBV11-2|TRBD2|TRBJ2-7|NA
TGTGCCAGCAGCTTAGGGCTAGCGGGAGTTAGCGAGCAGTACTTC
CASSLGLAGVSEQYF
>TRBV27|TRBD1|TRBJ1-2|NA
TGTGCCAGCAGTAGGGGGACAGGGTCAATTGATGGCTACACCTTC
CASSRGTGSIDGYTF
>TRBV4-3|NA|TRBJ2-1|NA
TGCGCCAGCAGCCAAGAACCAAGGGGTGGCGATGAGCAGTTCTTC
CASSQEPRGGDEQFF
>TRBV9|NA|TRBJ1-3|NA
TGTGCCAGCAGCGTAGAACTCTCTGGAAACACCATATATTTT
CASSVELSGNTIYF
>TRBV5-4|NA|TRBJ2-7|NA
TGTGCCAGCAGCCGGGGAGATTCGCTCGAGCAGTACTTC
CASSRGDSLEQYF
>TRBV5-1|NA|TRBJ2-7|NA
TGCGCCAGCAGCTTGGGGGCCCGTTCAGAGCAGTACTTC
CASSLGARSEQYF
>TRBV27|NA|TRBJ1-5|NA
TGTGCCAGCGCCAAAACGGCGGGCCGGCCCCAGCATTTT
CASAKTAGRPQHF
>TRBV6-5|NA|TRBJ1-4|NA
TGTGCCAGCAGTTACTCCCAGGGGCGTAATGAAAAACTGTTTTTT
CASSYSQGRNEKLFF
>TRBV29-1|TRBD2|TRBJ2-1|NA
TGCAGCGTTGAGGGACTAGCGGGAACTCCTACTTCCTACAATGAGCAGTTCTTC
CSVEGLAGTPTSYNEQFF
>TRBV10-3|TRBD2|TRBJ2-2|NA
TGTGCCACCCAAGGGCGTAACGGGAGGGACACCGGGGAGCTGTTTTTT
CATQGRNGRDTGELFF
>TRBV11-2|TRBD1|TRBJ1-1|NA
TGTGCCAGCAGCTTCCCAGGGGGCACTGAAGCTTTCTTT
CASSFPGGTEAFF
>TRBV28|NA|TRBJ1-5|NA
TGTGCCAGCAGTTTTCGGGTGCGGGGACATCAGCCCCAGCATTTT
CASSFRVRGHQPQHF
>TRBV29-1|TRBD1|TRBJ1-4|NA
TGCAGCGTTGGGGGAACAGGGGTTCCTAATGAAAAACTGTTTTTT
CSVGGTGVPNEKLFF
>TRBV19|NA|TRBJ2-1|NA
TGTGCCAGCAGCCTTACTAGCTCCTACAATGAGCAGTTCTTC
CASSLTSSYNEQFF